This record looks at one T cell receptor (beta chain) sequence and its context. Trimming shortened V by 5 bases and J by 7 bases, and 8 bases separated the two germline ends. The CDR3 has 11 amino acids. From germline, CDR1 is MNHEY and CDR2 SVGAGI. The data are from a study of T cell responses to AZD1222 COVID-19 vaccine. Sequencing used immunoSEQ multiplex PCR; TCRdb keeps in-frame clones, though not all of them. The sample records some 60,000 clones, 65% to 80% being singletons. The V call is TRBV6-5, the J call TRBJ1-1; D is undetermined. The sequence came from an adult who received the AZD1222 COVID-19 vaccine. This sample comprised peripheral blood, obtained 28 days after the second AZD1222 dose. This chain's CDR3 is CASSSNREAFF. The CDR3 coding sequence is TGTGCCAGCAGTAGCAATCGTGAAGCTTTCTTT.